These 26 T cell receptor beta chains originate from one sample sequenced in a study of blood T cells in healthy people across ages. The second PCR ran about 6 to 12 cycles with a sample-barcoded 5' primer and J-beta primers. MiXCR was run by TCRdb on the 5' RACE reads, yielding one entry per CDR3 protein. This table holds 800,000 or so distinct CDR3 sequences, less than 60% found once. The sequenced sample consisted of blood. These receptor sequences come from an elderly man in good health.

This clonotype was observed at least ten times. A much larger clone differs from this one at a single base, so this may be a read error. The chain combines TRBV3-1 with TRBJ2-1; TRBD2 aligns across 8 bases. The junction had 16 bases not matched to a gene; V was cut back by 2 bases and J by 1 base. The germline V gene encodes CDR1 LGHDT and CDR2 YNNKEL (reference sequence). The CDR3 consists of 20 residues. CDR3 coding DNA: TGTGCCAGCAGCCAATGGCTAGGCGCTAGCGGGCGAGGGTCCTACAATGAGCAGTTCTTC. It codes for CASSQWLGASGRGSYNEQFF.

This clonotype was found a few times. This chain uses TRBV5-1 with TRBJ2-4; 12 bases map to TRBD1. The J call is doubtful: the DNA matches TRBJ2-7 better. The CDR3 contains 15 residues. Germline CDR1 reads SGHRS; CDR2 reads YFSETQ. The CDR3 coding sequence is TGCGCCAGCAGCCCGGGACAGGGGGCGATCCACGAGCAGTACTTC. It yields the protein CASSPGQGAIHEQYF.

This clonotype showed up just a few times. CDR3: CALTGTSSYNEQFF. The CDR3 DNA reads TGTGCCTTAACCGGGACTTCGAGCTACAATGAGCAGTTCTTC. This chain links TRBV30 with TRBJ2-1; tentatively, D is TRBD2 (6 bases). The CDR3 totals 14 residues. The V end was cut by 7 bases, the J end by 3 bases, with 16 bases between. CDR1 GTSNPN and CDR2 SVGIG come from the germline V gene (reference sequence).

CDR3 sequence reads: CASTLGGALTQYF. CDR3 nucleotide sequence: TGTGCCAGCACCCTTGGGGGGGCATTGACCCAGTACTTC. The rearrangement uses TRBV12-3 or TRBV12-4 and TRBJ2-5; TRBD2 is a possible D gene (7 bases). The CDR3 runs to 13 residues. The V end lost 7 bases, the J end lost 7 bases, and 16 bases lay between the germline ends.

The CDR3 sequence: CSARDEWRDSNRETQYF. In DNA, the CDR3 is TGCAGTGCTAGAGACGAGTGGCGGGACTCAAACCGGGAGACCCAGTACTTC. The genes are TRBV20-1 and TRBJ2-7; D is perhaps TRBD2 (6 bases). Judging by the DNA end, TRBJ2-5 fits better; the J call may be wrong. Germline CDR1 reads DFQATT; CDR2 reads SNEGSKA (reference sequence). The length of the CDR3 is 17 residues.

The chain couples TRBV7-2 to TRBJ2-1; TRBD2 agrees at 7 bases. The CDR3 loop spans 15 amino acids. Per germline, CDR1 SGHTA and CDR2 FQGNSA. Unmatched junction bases numbered 8, after V lost 5 bases and J lost 4 bases. CDR3 loop: CASSRPGGAYNEQFF. In nucleotides, the CDR3 is TGTGCCAGCAGCCGTCCGGGAGGAGCTTACAATGAGCAGTTCTTC.

This clonotype has just a few counts. J is TRBJ1-2 and V is TRBV10-3, with no clear D. V was cut by 3 bases and J by 4 bases, with 12 bases left in between. The V gene's germline CDR1 is ENHRY and CDR2 SYGVKD. The CDR3 consists of 14 residues. Here the CDR3 reads CAISDLEETYGYTF. DNA of the CDR3: TGTGCCATCAGTGATTTGGAGGAGACCTATGGCTACACCTTC.

This clonotype was seen only a few times. The chain uses TRBV5-6 and TRBJ1-6; 11 bases match TRBD1. Germline V gene sequence: CDR1 SGHDT, CDR2 YYEEEE. V shed 4 bases, J shed 13 bases, and the junction held 7 bases outside the gene matches. CDR3 length equals 14 residues. The CDR3 DNA is TGTGCCAGCAGCGCGGGACAGGGGGTTTCCCCCCTCCACTTT. This gives the protein CASSAGQGVSPLHF.

The rearrangement links TRBV6-2 or TRBV6-3 to TRBJ1-5, with TRBD1 identical over 8 bases. Germline CDR1 and CDR2: MNHEY and SVGEGT. The CDR3 extends over 16 amino acids. Trimming removed 6 bases from V and 5 bases from J; junction bases left unmatched: 12. CDR3 protein: CASRPHFTGGDQPQHF. The CDR3 coding sequence is TGTGCCAGCAGACCTCATTTTACAGGGGGAGATCAGCCCCAGCATTTT.

Concerning this clonotype itself: The junction departs from germline at one end; a sequencing error may be responsible. V gene TRBV5-1 combines with J gene TRBJ2-1; TRBD2 agrees at 12 bases. The germline gives CDR1 SGHRS, CDR2 YFSETQ. The CDR3 loop spans 16 amino acids. The CDR3 DNA is TGCTCCAGCAGCGTATCTCTAGCGGGAGGGTACAATGAGCAGTTCTTC. This translates into CSSSVSLAGGYNEQFF.

This rearrangement joins TRBV20-1 to TRBJ2-1, with D perhaps assigned TRBD1 or TRBD2 (5 bases each). The germline V and J ends were trimmed by 0 bases and 4 bases, with 16 bases remaining between them. Per germline, CDR1 DFQATT and CDR2 SNEGSKA (reference sequence). The CDR3 is 16 amino acids. The CDR3 is CSARDLSGRRYNEQFF. The CDR3 nucleotides are TGCAGTGCTAGAGATCTATCGGGACGGAGATACAATGAGCAGTTCTTC.

The chain employs TRBV6-6 and TRBJ2-7; D not certain. Matching the DNA end better, TRBJ2-5 makes the J call doubtful. In germline, CDR1 is MNHNY, CDR2 SVGAGI (reference sequence). The CDR3 runs 13 residues. The CDR3 DNA follows: TGTGCCAGCAGTTACCGCGGTTTTGAGACCCAGTACTTC. Protein product: CASSYRGFETQYF.

J is TRBJ2-1 and V is TRBV14, with D possibly matching TRBD2 (5 bases). The germline V gene has CDR1 SGHDN and CDR2 FVKESK. V lost 2 bases and J lost 9, with 14 bases in between. The CDR3 is 14 residues long. CDR3 protein: CASSQRRGLSEQFF. Here the CDR3 DNA reads TGTGCCAGCAGCCAACGCAGAGGACTCAGTGAGCAGTTCTTC.

The chain employs TRBV4-2 and TRBJ2-3, with D possibly being TRBD2 (6 bases). The germline CDR1 and CDR2 sequences are LGHNA and YNFKEQ. Trimming pared 0 bases from V and 2 bases from J, leaving 9 bases between. This CDR3 has 15 residues. The chain's CDR3 is CASSQDRGTTDTQYF. The DNA for the CDR3 is TGTGCCAGCAGCCAAGACCGGGGGACCACAGATACGCAGTATTTT.

The chain combines TRBV28 with TRBJ1-2; a possible D gene is TRBD1 (5 bases). CDR1 MDHEN and CDR2 SYDVKM come from the germline V gene. The CDR3 totals 13 residues. V was cut by 5 bases and J by 4 bases, with 11 bases left in between. The CDR3 region has the DNA TGTGCCAGCAGTGTATCAGGGCCCTATGGCTACACCTTC. Its protein is CASSVSGPYGYTF.

This clonotype occurred many times. The chain has TRBV4-2 and TRBJ2-3; 7 bases agree with TRBD2. The length of the CDR3 is 16 residues. With V trimmed by 0 bases and J by 3 bases, 6 bases remained unmatched. CDR1 and CDR2 from the germline V gene are LGHNA and YNFKEQ. The CDR3 nucleotides are TGTGCCAGCAGCCAAGACGAGGAACTAGCGACAGATACGCAGTATTTT. Protein: CASSQDEELATDTQYF.

For the CDR3, the DNA is TGTGCCAGCAGTTTCCCGGGACAAATAGCCAAAAACATTCAGTACTTC. It specifies CASSFPGQIAKNIQYF. The chain links TRBV12-3 or TRBV12-4 to TRBJ2-4, with D possibly matching TRBD1 (6 bases). The CDR3 is made up of 16 amino acids. V lost 3 bases, J lost 0 bases, and 12 bases lay in between.

This clonotype was counted only a few times. The gene calls are TRBV27 and TRBJ2-1; tentatively, D is TRBD1 (6 bases). The V and J ends lost 5 bases and 6 bases respectively, with 23 bases between them. There are 17 residues in the CDR3. Per germline, CDR1 MNHEY and CDR2 SMNVEV (reference sequence). In DNA, the CDR3 is TGTGCCAGCAGTAGTACAGGGTATAGCAACCCTAGCAATGAGCAGTTCTTC. Its protein is CASSSTGYSNPSNEQFF.

This clonotype is a singleton in its sample. It is likely a read error, because the conserved phenylalanine at the end of the CDR3 is missing. The V call is TRBV12-3 or TRBV12-4, the J call TRBJ2-3, with a possible D match to TRBD2 (6 bases). V lost 6 bases, J lost 4 bases, and 20 bases lay in between. This CDR3 has 16 amino acids. The CDR3 bases are TGTGCCAGCAGCCCCTTCGGGGGAGTGGGACCAGATACGCAGTATTCT. Amino acids: CASSPFGGVGPDTQYS.

This clonotype was seen only a few times. This sequence joins TRBV6-2 or TRBV6-3 and TRBJ2-5, with D possibly being TRBD2 (6 bases). V was trimmed by 5 bases and J by 2 bases, leaving 21 bases between them. The V gene's germline CDR1 is MNHEY and CDR2 SVGEGT. This CDR3 region has 17 residues. CDR3 nucleotides: TGTGCCAGCAGTCACAAGGTTGCAGGGCGGGGACAAGAGACCCAGTACTTC. Translation: CASSHKVAGRGQETQYF.

This clonotype was seen a handful of times. This chain joins TRBV9 and TRBJ2-5; D call uncertain. This CDR3 region has 13 residues. From germline, CDR1 is SGDLS and CDR2 YYNGEE. V gave up 3 bases and J gave up 4 bases, with 10 bases separating them. The CDR3 sequence is CASSGRQRETQYF. The CDR3, as DNA: TGTGCCAGCAGCGGAAGACAACGAGAGACCCAGTACTTC.

Here the CDR3 reads CASSPGATWNTEAFF. In DNA, the CDR3 is TGTGCCAGCAGCCCCGGGGCAACTTGGAACACTGAAGCTTTCTTT. The V call is TRBV7-2, the J call TRBJ1-1; maybe TRBD1 (5 bases). Trimming left V 5 bases short and J 1 base short, with 14 bases between. The CDR3 has 15 amino acids. Germline assignment: CDR1 SGHTA and CDR2 FQGNSA.

The chain joins TRBV3-1 to TRBJ1-1; D unclear. In germline, CDR1 is LGHDT, CDR2 YNNKEL (reference sequence). The ends were cut back, 1 base at V and 0 bases at J, with 12 bases in the middle. The CDR3 totals 16 residues. The CDR3 DNA reads as TGTGCCAGCAGCCAAGGGCGAGGGTATATGAACACTGAAGCTTTCTTT. Protein sequence: CASSQGRGYMNTEAFF. The full variable domain, its missing parts supplied by reference TRBV3-1 and TRBJ1-1, is DTAVSQTPKYLVTQMGNDKSIKCEQNLGHDTMYWYKQDSKKFLKIMFSYNNKELIINETVPNRFSPKSPDKAHLNLHINSLELGDSAVYFCASSQGRGYMNTEAFFGQGTRLTVV.

The chain recombines TRBV2 with TRBJ1-1; no reliable D call. The V and J ends lost 6 bases and 0 bases respectively, with 11 bases between them. The germline V gene has CDR1 SNHLY and CDR2 FYNNEI. The CDR3 totals 14 residues. CDR3 residues: CASRVQAMNTEAFF. For the CDR3, the DNA is TGTGCCAGCAGGGTTCAGGCTATGAACACTGAAGCTTTCTTT.

The chain is built from TRBV2 and TRBJ2-7, with a possible D match to TRBD1 (7 bases). V dropped 6 bases and J dropped 6 bases, with 15 bases sitting between them. Germline V CDR1 and CDR2: SNHLY, FYNNEI. This CDR3 spans 13 amino acids. The CDR3 nucleotides read TGTGCCAGCAGCGCTGGGACAGCGGGCGAGCAGTACTTC. Protein product: CASSAGTAGEQYF.

V gene TRBV11-1 combines with J gene TRBJ1-1; D gene ambiguous. Trimming took off 5 bases at V and 1 base at J, with 11 bases between the two ends. Germline loops: CDR1 SGHAT, CDR2 FQDESV (reference sequence). The CDR3 spans 14 residues. The DNA for the CDR3 is TGTGCCAGCAGCCCAGACCCGGAGAACACTGAAGCTTTCTTT. Translating it yields CASSPDPENTEAFF.